This T cell receptor (beta chain) is from a study of CD8 T cells in ankylosing spondylitis. With molecular barcodes, quantitative 5'-RACE was used to make the TCR beta libraries. TCRdb reanalysed the 5' RACE reads using MiXCR and keeps one entry per CDR3 protein. The repertoire holds 500,000 or so distinct CDR3 sequences, with over 4% as singletons. This clonotype was recorded many times. What it binds is unknown. Germline lookup yields CDR1 MNHEY and CDR2 SMNVEV (reference sequence). After removal of 6 bases from V and 4 bases from J, the junction contained 7 bases not matched to a gene. The CDR3 totals 14 residues. Overall study results and limits: One TCR beta motif, made up of several highly homologous variants, appeared characteristic of ankylosing spondylitis blood. Reactive arthritis synovial fluid and blood were previously reported to contain some motif variants. According to the report, clones linked to the disease were significantly enriched in matched synovial fluid samples taken from ankylosing spondylitis patients.

The sequence derives from a male donor with ankylosing spondylitis. Sequenced material: blood, either unsorted or a sorted T cell fraction (not recorded which). The chain uses TRBV27 and TRBJ1-1; 8 bases line up with TRBD1. DNA of the CDR3: TGTGCCAGCAGCGTCCAGGGGGCGGCCACTGAAGCTTTCTTT. As protein: CASSVQGAATEAFF.